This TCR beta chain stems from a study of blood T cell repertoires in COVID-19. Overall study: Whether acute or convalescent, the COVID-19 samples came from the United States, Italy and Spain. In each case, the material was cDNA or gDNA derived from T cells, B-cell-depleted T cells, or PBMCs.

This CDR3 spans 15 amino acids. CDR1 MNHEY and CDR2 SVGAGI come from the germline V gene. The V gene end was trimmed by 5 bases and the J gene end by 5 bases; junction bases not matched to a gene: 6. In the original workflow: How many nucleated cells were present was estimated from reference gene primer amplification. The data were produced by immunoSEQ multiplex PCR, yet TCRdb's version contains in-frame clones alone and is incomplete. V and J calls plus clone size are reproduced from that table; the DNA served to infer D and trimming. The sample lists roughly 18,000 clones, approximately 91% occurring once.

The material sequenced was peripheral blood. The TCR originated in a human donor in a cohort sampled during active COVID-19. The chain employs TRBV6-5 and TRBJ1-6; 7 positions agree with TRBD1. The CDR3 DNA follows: TGTGCCAGCAGTCCCACCGGGACAGATAATTCACCCCTCCACTTT. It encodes CASSPTGTDNSPLHF.